A selection of T cell receptor beta chains follows, all from one sample in a study of blood T cell repertoires in COVID-19. TCRdb's copy holds only in-frame clones and misses some; the assay was immunoSEQ multiplex PCR. The sample yields around 150,000 clones, over 70% seen once. Sequenced input: PBMCs or T cells enriched from blood (not recorded which). The origin of the receptors is a man aged 50-59 years who had recovered from COVID-19. Both conserved end residues are part of each CDR3. The D gene is left open where the match is weak. Size is stated for part of the rows, as once, few or many counts, or as a class when the clone is expanded.

v_call,d_call,j_call,clone_size,cdr3_aa,cdr3_nt
TRBV27,TRBD1,TRBJ2-1,once,CASSLNSRGQLEQFF,TGTGCCAGCAGTTTAAATTCCAGGGGGCAGCTTGAGCAGTTCTTC
TRBV27,TRBD1,TRBJ1-2,-,CASSPQGQEYFYGYTF,TGTGCCAGCAGTCCCCAGGGACAGGAATACTTCTATGGCTACACCTTC
TRBV6-5,TRBD1,TRBJ1-5,-,CASSTGGGNQPQHF,TGTGCCAGCAGTACAGGGGGTGGTAATCAGCCCCAGCATTTT
TRBV28,TRBD2,TRBJ2-1,-,CASSLSGGGYNEQFF,TGTGCCAGCAGTTTATCCGGGGGGGGTTACAATGAGCAGTTCTTC
TRBV18,-,TRBJ2-7,-,CASSPLRTASSYEQYF,TGTGCCAGCTCACCACTCAGGACAGCGAGCTCCTACGAGCAGTACTTC
TRBV5-1,TRBD1,TRBJ2-1,-,CASRLLPRTGVSNEQFF,TGCGCCAGCCGACTTTTACCTAGGACAGGGGTATCGAATGAGCAGTTCTTC
TRBV7-9,-,TRBJ2-1,-,CASSLFVGGEQFF,TGTGCCAGCAGCTTATTCGTGGGGGGAGAGCAGTTCTTC
TRBV7-7,-,TRBJ2-5,-,CASSRTRIGETQYF,TGTGCCAGCAGCAGGACACGAATCGGGGAGACCCAGTACTTC
TRBV30,-,TRBJ2-5,-,CAWSARRSETQYF,TGTGCCTGGAGTGCGAGAAGATCTGAGACCCAGTACTTC
TRBV3-1/TRBV3-2,-,TRBJ2-5,once,CASSRGGVSLETQYF,TGTGCCAGCAGCCGAGGAGGAGTCTCTTTAGAGACCCAGTACTTC
TRBV5-1,TRBD2,TRBJ2-1,-,CASSLNSGDHSYNEQFF,TGCGCCAGCAGCCTTAATAGCGGGGACCACTCCTACAATGAGCAGTTCTTC
TRBV11-2,TRBD2,TRBJ2-5,-,CASSSGLAGETQYF,TGTGCCAGCAGCTCGGGACTAGCTGGGGAGACCCAGTACTTC
TRBV7-6,TRBD2,TRBJ2-1,-,CASSLGVAGPREQFF,TGTGCCAGCAGCTTAGGAGTAGCGGGGCCCCGGGAGCAGTTCTTC
TRBV5-5,-,TRBJ2-7,-,CASSSSTGRWDEQYF,TGTGCCAGCAGCTCGTCTACAGGGAGATGGGACGAGCAGTACTTC
TRBV3-1/TRBV3-2,TRBD1,TRBJ2-3,-,CASSQTQGDTQYF,TGTGCCAGCAGCCAAACACAGGGGGATACGCAGTATTTT
TRBV7-3,-,TRBJ2-1,few,CASSLVGGPLNEQFF,TGTGCCAGCAGCTTAGTCGGGGGTCCCCTCAATGAGCAGTTCTTC
TRBV29-1,-,TRBJ1-2,-,CSGTVSNYGYTF,TGCAGCGGGACAGTCTCTAACTATGGCTACACCTTC
TRBV7-6,TRBD1,TRBJ2-7,-,CASSLEQGAGEQYF,TGTGCCAGCAGCTTAGAACAGGGGGCAGGGGAGCAGTACTTC
TRBV11-2,TRBD1,TRBJ2-1,-,CASSHQGQADYEQFF,TGTGCCAGCAGCCACCAGGGACAGGCCGACTATGAGCAGTTCTTC
TRBV5-1,-,TRBJ2-7,-,CASRPTPANSYEQYF,TGCGCCAGCAGGCCTACCCCAGCGAATTCCTACGAGCAGTACTTC
TRBV7-3,TRBD1,TRBJ2-1,-,CASGDSYNEQFF,TGTGCCAGCGGGGACAGTTACAATGAGCAGTTCTTC
TRBV9,-,TRBJ2-5,-,CASSVVGSDQETQYF,TGTGCCAGCAGCGTAGTAGGCAGCGACCAAGAGACCCAGTACTTC
TRBV4-2,TRBD2,TRBJ2-7,-,CASSQDLAGGKYEQYF,TGTGCCAGCAGCCAAGATCTGGCGGGAGGCAAATACGAGCAGTACTTC
TRBV7-2,TRBD1,TRBJ2-7,-,CASSSRQGSEQYF,TGTGCCAGCAGCTCCAGACAGGGATCCGAGCAGTACTTC
TRBV5-1,-,TRBJ1-1,-,CASSLSGAMNTEAFF,TGCGCCAGCAGCTTGTCCGGAGCCATGAACACTGAAGCTTTCTTT
TRBV19,TRBD1,TRBJ1-2,-,CASTTGTLGNYGYTF,TGTGCCAGTACGACAGGGACGTTGGGCAACTATGGCTACACCTTC
TRBV6-5,-,TRBJ2-1,few,CASSSRRGLSDEQFF,TGTGCCAGCAGTTCGAGGAGGGGTCTCTCGGATGAGCAGTTCTTC
TRBV28,TRBD1,TRBJ1-2,-,CASSLGGLGQANYGYTF,TGTGCCAGCAGCTTGGGGGGATTGGGACAGGCTAACTATGGCTACACCTTC
TRBV29-1,TRBD1,TRBJ2-7,-,CSARGAGGIYEQYF,TGCAGCGCCCGAGGGGCAGGGGGTATCTACGAGCAGTACTTC
TRBV5-1,-,TRBJ2-7,few,CASSLAAQSYEQYF,TGCGCCAGCAGCTTGGCAGCGCAGAGCTACGAGCAGTACTTC
TRBV10-1,TRBD1,TRBJ1-6,-,CASRGQGAGSPLHF,TGCGCCAGCAGGGGACAGGGGGCCGGGTCACCCCTCCACTTT
TRBV28,-,TRBJ1-1,once,CASSLWGGGHTEAFF,TGTGCCAGCAGTTTATGGGGAGGGGGGCACACTGAAGCTTTCTTT
TRBV6-1,-,TRBJ2-3,-,CASSETPGPFTDTQYF,TGTGCCAGCAGTGAAACCCCAGGCCCCTTCACAGATACGCAGTATTTT
TRBV27,-,TRBJ1-1,-,CASSPGGNTEAFF,TGTGCCAGCAGTCCGGGTGGGAACACTGAAGCTTTCTTT
TRBV25-1,-,TRBJ1-3,-,CASSVNSVGGNTIYF,TGTGCCAGCAGTGTTAATAGCGTAGGGGGAAACACCATATATTTT
TRBV3-1/TRBV3-2,-,TRBJ1-5,few,CASSRGRRQPQHF,TGTGCCAGCAGCAGAGGGCGCCGTCAGCCCCAGCATTTT
TRBV7-9,-,TRBJ1-2,-,CASSRGGGPEGYTF,TGTGCCAGCAGCCGGGGTGGAGGCCCGGAAGGCTACACCTTC
TRBV2,-,TRBJ1-3,-,CASSEGRGSGNTIYF,TGTGCCAGCAGTGAGGGGAGGGGCTCTGGAAACACCATATATTTT